These 8 T cell receptor beta chains share one sample of origin, sequenced in a study of early stage breast cancer tumors. The protocol was immunoSEQ multiplex PCR, while the TCRdb copy is restricted to in-frame clones and leaves out a portion. The data show 40,000 to 60,000 clones, with more than 70% seen just once and 3% to 3.5% held by the top ten. Sequenced material: blood. These receptors were taken from a person aged 35 to 50 with breast cancer.

The chain links TRBV11-1 to TRBJ2-1; D unclear. The CDR3 consists of 12 residues. The V gene's germline CDR1 is SGHAT and CDR2 FQDESV (reference sequence). The V end was cut by 3 bases, the J end by 8 bases, with 8 bases between. The DNA for the CDR3 is TGTGCCAGCAGCTTGTCACGGTATGAGCAGTTCTTC. It is translated as CASSLSRYEQFF.

This clone was counted a few times. The genes are TRBV2 and TRBJ2-7; D is possibly TRBD1 (5 bases). Looked up from germline, CDR1 is SNHLY and CDR2 is FYNNEI. The CDR3 loop spans 12 amino acids. Trimming removed 3 bases from V and 2 bases from J, with 5 bases in between. Here the CDR3 reads CASSETAYEQYF. DNA of the CDR3: TGTGCCAGCAGTGAGACAGCCTACGAGCAGTACTTC. Based on the CDR3 plus reference TRBV2 and TRBJ2-7, the full variable domain is EPEVTQTPSHQVTQMGQEVILRCVPISNHLYFYWYRQILGQKVEFLVSFYNNEISEKSEIFDDQFSVERPDGSNFTLKIRSTKLEDSAMYFCASSETAYEQYFGPGTRLTVT.

The V and J genes are TRBV7-9 and TRBJ1-3; possible D gene TRBD1, 6 bases. Looked up from germline, CDR1 is SEHNR and CDR2 is FQNEAQ (reference sequence). The length of the CDR3 is 16 residues. Deletions cut 1 base from V and 4 bases from J, with 14 bases between. CDR3 sequence reads: CASSLVMTGSGNTIYF. CDR3 sequence (DNA): TGTGCCAGCAGCTTAGTCATGACAGGCTCGGGAAACACCATATATTTT.

J is TRBJ1-4 and V is TRBV7-8; D call uncertain. Germline V gene lookup returns CDR1 SGHVS and CDR2 FQNEAQ. V lost 5 bases and J lost 7, with 17 bases in between. This CDR3 has 15 residues. CDR3 in DNA: TGTGCCAGCAGCCCGACTCCGGCAGCAAGTGAAAAACTGTTTTTT. Its protein is CASSPTPAASEKLFF.

The J gene is TRBJ1-5, the V gene TRBV2; D perhaps matches TRBD1 (5 bases). This CDR3 has 15 amino acids. CDR1 and CDR2 (germline): SNHLY, FYNNEI. Deletions cut 2 bases from V and 0 bases from J, with 8 bases between. The CDR3, as DNA: TGTGCCAGCAGTGAACAGGGTAATAGCAATCAGCCCCAGCATTTT. Translating it yields CASSEQGNSNQPQHF.

This clone came up once. The chain combines TRBV5-1 with TRBJ2-7; 9 bases fit TRBD1. From germline, CDR1 is SGHRS and CDR2 YFSETQ. V trimming: 4 bases; J trimming: 6 bases; junction bases outside the gene matches: 5. There are 13 residues in the CDR3. CDR3 sequence: CASSPGQGGEQYF. The CDR3 region has the DNA TGCGCCAGCAGCCCGGGACAGGGCGGCGAGCAGTACTTC.

The chain couples TRBV6-5 to TRBJ1-4; TRBD1 agrees at 7 bases. There are 15 residues in the CDR3. Germline values: CDR1 MNHEY, CDR2 SVGAGI. With 6 bases clipped from V and 10 bases from J, the junction kept 14 bases outside the gene matches. CDR3 DNA sequence: TGTGCCAGCAGGAGGGAAGTGGGACAGTCGGGAAAACTGTTTTTT. Translated: CASRREVGQSGKLFF.

The sample holds a few counts of this clone. This sequence joins TRBV4-1 and TRBJ1-2; tentative D call: TRBD1 (5 bases). CDR3 size: 16 residues. Germline-derived CDR1 and CDR2 are MGHRA and YSYEKL. V lost 1 base, J lost 0 bases, and 12 bases lay in between. CDR3 nucleotides: TGCGCCAGCAGCCAAGGGGGCGTGGGTGCTAACTATGGCTACACCTTC. Translated, it gives CASSQGGVGANYGYTF.